The 27 T cell receptor beta chains given below trace back to one sample, sequenced in a study of cytomegalovirus exposure and HLA in healthy donors. The PCR had 60 Vbeta and 13 Jbeta primers. Assay: immunoSEQ multiplex PCR; the TCRdb copy retains only in-frame clones and omits some. The sample records 130,000 or so clones, 73% being singletons. Sample: PBMCs. The receptor source for this set is a woman aged 40 to 50 in good health and CMV-seropositive.

This clone was observed a few times. This chain connects TRBV25-1 to TRBJ1-6; D not resolved. CDR3 length: 14 residues. Trimming cost V 1 base and J 6 bases, with 7 bases left between them. Germline CDR1 reads MGHDK; CDR2 reads SYGVNS. The CDR3 protein is CASSEWEANSPLHF. In DNA, the CDR3 is TGTGCCAGCAGTGAATGGGAGGCTAATTCACCCCTCCACTTT.

The CDR3 DNA follows: TGTGCCAGCAGCTTGAGACAACGAGGGGGTCAGCCCCAGCATTTT. It translates to CASSLRQRGGQPQHF. This chain links TRBV5-6 with TRBJ1-5; D is perhaps TRBD1 (6 bases). There are 15 residues in the CDR3. V was trimmed by 1 base and J by 6 bases, leaving 14 bases between them. Germline V gene sequence: CDR1 SGHDT, CDR2 YYEEEE.

The chain is built from TRBV11-3 and TRBJ2-7; D is ambiguous. Trimming removed 1 base at V and 7 bases at J, with 11 bases between. Germline V gives CDR1 SGHNT, CDR2 YENEEA. The CDR3 contains 13 residues. The CDR3 sequence is CASSLARNGEQYF. The CDR3 DNA is TGTGCCAGCAGCTTAGCGAGGAACGGTGAGCAGTACTTC.

This sequence joins TRBV5-4 and TRBJ2-5; tentatively, D is TRBD2 (6 bases). Germline CDR1 reads SGHNT; CDR2 reads YYREEE (reference sequence). This CDR3 contains 13 residues. V lost 4 bases and J lost 5, with 12 bases in between. The CDR3 protein is CASSPRGTETQYF. The CDR3, as DNA: TGTGCCAGCAGCCCCCGGGGGACGGAGACCCAGTACTTC.

The chain joins TRBV5-6 to TRBJ1-5, with D perhaps matching TRBD1 (6 bases). This CDR3 is 16 amino acids long. Germline-derived CDR1 and CDR2 are SGHDT and YYEEEE. V dropped 4 bases and J dropped 5 bases, with 19 bases sitting between them. This chain's CDR3 is CASSPHAGAGDQPQHF. CDR3 coding DNA: TGTGCCAGCAGCCCCCACGCAGGGGCCGGGGATCAGCCCCAGCATTTT.

The chain joins TRBV29-1 to TRBJ1-1; no clear D gene. CDR1 SQVTM and CDR2 ANQGSEA come from the germline V gene. The length of the CDR3 is 11 residues. V lost 4 bases, J lost 3 bases, and 6 bases lay in between. The CDR3 sequence: CSVAWHTEAFF. The CDR3 bases are TGCAGCGTTGCGTGGCACACTGAAGCTTTCTTT. Full variable domain (missing parts from reference TRBV29-1 and TRBJ1-1): SAVISQKPSRDICQRGTSLTIQCQVDSQVTMMFWYRQQPGQSLTLIATANQGSEATYESGFVIDKFPISRPNLTFSTLTVSNMSPEDSSIYLCSVAWHTEAFFGQGTRLTVV.

The sample holds a few counts of this clone. The chain carries TRBV4-1 and TRBJ2-3; D is possibly TRBD2 (5 bases). Germline V lookup: CDR1 MGHRA, CDR2 YSYEKL. This CDR3 has 14 amino acids. Trimming took 0 bases from V and 7 from J, leaving 11 bases between them. In DNA form, the CDR3 reads TGCGCCAGCAGCCAAGATGGGTCGGGGTATACGCAGTATTTT. This codes for CASSQDGSGYTQYF.

This rearrangement joins TRBV7-2 to TRBJ2-7; 7 nucleotides align to TRBD1. Germline V gene sequence: CDR1 SGHTA, CDR2 FQGNSA. The CDR3 is 14 amino acids. The junction had 7 bases not matched to a gene; V was cut back by 4 bases and J by 4 bases. CDR3 sequence: CASSSRGRGYEQYF. In DNA, the CDR3 is TGTGCCAGCAGCTCTCGCGGCAGGGGGTACGAGCAGTACTTC.

This clone was recorded a few times. The chain has TRBV7-3 and TRBJ2-2, with D maybe TRBD1 (6 bases). The CDR3 loop spans 13 amino acids. Trimming removed 2 bases from V and 6 bases from J, with 7 bases in between. Germline V CDR1 and CDR2: SGHTA, FQGTGA. The CDR3: CASSLSGAGELFF. CDR3 coding DNA: TGTGCCAGCAGCTTATCAGGGGCCGGGGAGCTGTTTTTT.

This clone was detected only a few times. The chain is built from TRBV28 and TRBJ1-3, with 11 bases fitting TRBD1. CDR1 and CDR2 from the germline V gene are MDHEN and SYDVKM. V gave up 9 bases and J gave up 6 bases; unmatched junction bases: 16. This CDR3 contains 17 residues. This chain's CDR3 is CARSGTGGIASVNTIYF. The CDR3 DNA sequence: TGTGCCAGGAGCGGGACAGGGGGAATTGCGAGTGTAAACACCATATATTTT.

This clone was recorded a few times. The chain joins TRBV2 to TRBJ1-6, with D unresolved. Trimming took 0 bases from V and 11 from J, leaving 11 bases between them. Germline CDR1 and CDR2: SNHLY and FYNNEI. This CDR3 comprises 14 residues. The DNA of the CDR3 is TGTGCCAGCAGTGAAGCGGCGGGGAAGGCACCCCTCCACTTT. The encoded protein is CASSEAAGKAPLHF. The variable domain in full, with the rest retrieved from reference TRBV2 and TRBJ1-6, is EPEVTQTPSHQVTQMGQEVILRCVPISNHLYFYWYRQILGQKVEFLVSFYNNEISEKSEIFDDQFSVERPDGSNFTLKIRSTKLEDSAMYFCASSEAAGKAPLHFGNGTRLTVT.

The V gene is TRBV4-2, the J gene TRBJ2-5; 8 bases fit TRBD1. V trimming: 2 bases; J trimming: 5 bases; junction bases outside the gene matches: 13. Germline lookup yields CDR1 LGHNA and CDR2 YNFKEQ. The CDR3 spans 17 residues. CDR3 sequence (DNA): TGTGCCAGCAGCCAATTTTCCCGACAGGGGATAGTTGAGACCCAGTACTTC. It specifies CASSQFSRQGIVETQYF.

This sequence joins TRBV28 and TRBJ1-1, with unresolved D. Deletions cut 3 bases from V and 4 bases from J, with 12 bases between. Germline loops: CDR1 MDHEN, CDR2 SYDVKM. The CDR3 covers 14 residues. The CDR3 loop reads CASSFPYRLTEAFF. CDR3 bases: TGTGCCAGCAGTTTCCCCTATAGACTCACTGAAGCTTTCTTT. The whole variable domain, remainder taken from reference TRBV28 and TRBJ1-1, is DVKVTQSSRYLVKRTGEKVFLECVQDMDHENMFWYRQDPGLGLRLIYFSYDVKMKEKGDIPEGYSVSREKKERFSLILESASTNQTSMYLCASSFPYRLTEAFFGQGTRLTVV.

This chain connects TRBV4-2 to TRBJ2-2, with TRBD2 as a possible D gene (6 bases). The V and J ends lost 1 base and 0 bases respectively, with 9 bases between them. This CDR3 has 16 residues. Germline V gene sequence: CDR1 LGHNA, CDR2 YNFKEQ. The CDR3 sequence is CASSQARTTNTGELFF. The CDR3 DNA reads as TGTGCCAGCAGCCAAGCGAGGACTACGAACACCGGGGAGCTGTTTTTT.

The chain is built from TRBV11-2 and TRBJ2-3, with a weak D call TRBD1 (6 bases). Germline loops: CDR1 SGHAT, CDR2 FQNNGV. The CDR3 runs 15 residues. V lost 5 bases to trimming and J lost 2 bases, with 14 bases between them. The CDR3 loop is CASSPGTLPTDTQYF. The DNA of the CDR3 is TGTGCCAGCAGCCCCGGGACATTACCCACAGATACGCAGTATTTT.

J is TRBJ2-7 and V is TRBV7-9, with 9 bases aligning to TRBD1. The CDR3 extends over 16 amino acids. Germline V CDR1 and CDR2: SEHNR, FQNEAQ (reference sequence). V lost 5 bases, J lost 0 bases, and 8 bases stayed unmatched. The CDR3 loop reads CASSLTGGPSSYEQYF. In DNA form, the CDR3 reads TGTGCCAGCAGCCTGACAGGGGGGCCGAGCTCCTACGAGCAGTACTTC.

This clone has only one observation. The chain couples TRBV14 to TRBJ2-2, with 9 bases matching TRBD2. V was pared by 0 bases and J by 4 bases, with 9 bases of the junction left unmatched. The germline V gene encodes CDR1 SGHDN and CDR2 FVKESK. The CDR3 covers 18 residues. For the CDR3, the DNA is TGTGCCAGCAGCCAAGATCTAATAGCGGGAGCTGGCACCGGGGAGCTGTTTTTT. Translating gives CASSQDLIAGAGTGELFF.

V and J are TRBV4-2 and TRBJ1-4; 11 bases fit TRBD1. V shed 1 base, J shed 3 bases, and the junction held 4 bases outside the gene matches. Germline lookup yields CDR1 LGHNA and CDR2 YNFKEQ. This CDR3 is 17 amino acids long. CDR3 loop: CASSQGTGGWSNEKLFF. CDR3 sequence (DNA): TGTGCCAGCAGCCAAGGGACAGGGGGCTGGTCTAATGAAAAACTGTTTTTT.

This clone was seen many times. V gene TRBV29-1 combines with J gene TRBJ1-1; D unclear. V shed 4 bases and J shed 5 bases, with 11 bases lying between them. The germline gives CDR1 SQVTM, CDR2 ANQGSEA. This CDR3 has 12 residues. The CDR3 loop is CSVASVGTEAFF. The CDR3, as DNA: TGCAGCGTTGCCAGCGTCGGGACTGAAGCTTTCTTT.

The V and J genes are TRBV29-1 and TRBJ2-1; D not resolved. The CDR3 is 15 amino acids. Germline CDR1 is SQVTM and CDR2 is ANQGSEA. Trimming pared 4 bases from V and 0 bases from J, leaving 13 bases between. The CDR3 sequence: CSVAPAVASYNEQFF. CDR3 bases: TGCAGCGTTGCCCCCGCAGTGGCCTCCTACAATGAGCAGTTCTTC.

The V and J genes are TRBV9 and TRBJ2-2; possibly TRBD2 for D (5 bases). This CDR3 comprises 16 residues. In germline, CDR1 is SGDLS, CDR2 YYNGEE. Trimming took off 3 bases at V and 2 bases at J, with 14 bases between the two ends. CDR3 protein: CASSAGYGINTGELFF. The CDR3 coding sequence is TGTGCCAGCAGCGCCGGATACGGGATTAACACCGGGGAGCTGTTTTTT.

There are a few counts of this clone. The gene calls are TRBV6-1 and TRBJ2-1; no reliable D call. Germline CDR1 MNHNS, CDR2 SASEGT. Trimming pared 4 bases from V and 3 bases from J, leaving 10 bases between. This CDR3 has 14 amino acids. CDR3 loop: CASSAQSNYNEQFF. The CDR3 bases are TGTGCCAGCAGTGCGCAAAGCAACTACAATGAGCAGTTCTTC.

This clone came up a few times. The CDR3 region is CASSFSASGFRDTQYF. The CDR3 bases are TGTGCCAGCAGCTTTTCGGCTAGCGGGTTCAGGGATACGCAGTATTTT. The chain carries TRBV7-3 and TRBJ2-3; the match to TRBD2 covers 8 bases. CDR1 and CDR2 (germline): SGHTA, FQGTGA. The CDR3 runs to 16 residues. V lost 3 bases to trimming and J lost 6 bases; unmatched junction nucleotides: 11.

The chain carries TRBV7-3 and TRBJ2-7, with TRBD1 as a possible D gene (6 bases). Germline V gives CDR1 SGHTA, CDR2 FQGTGA. This CDR3 has 15 residues. Trimming removed 1 base from V and 3 bases from J, with 13 bases in between. The CDR3 sequence is CASSLRRQDYYEQYF. As DNA, the CDR3 is TGTGCCAGCAGCTTAAGGCGACAGGATTACTACGAGCAGTACTTC.

Only a few counts were recorded for this clone. This rearrangement joins TRBV19 to TRBJ1-1, with D maybe TRBD1 (6 bases). V lost 4 bases, J lost 1 base, and 13 bases lay in between. The CDR3 covers 15 residues. Looked up from germline, CDR1 is LNHDA and CDR2 is SQIVND (reference sequence). The CDR3 sequence is CASSKTGTTNTEAFF. The CDR3 bases are TGTGCCAGTAGTAAAACCGGGACAACGAACACTGAAGCTTTCTTT.

V and J are TRBV7-2 and TRBJ2-5; 12 bases are shared with TRBD2. Trimming took 4 bases from V and 5 from J; bases not matched to a gene: 14. CDR1 is SGHTA, CDR2 FQGNSA, per germline. The CDR3 is made up of 18 amino acids. The CDR3 DNA reads as TGTGCCAGCAGCTCGCGAAAACCGGGACTAGCGGGCAGGGAGACCCAGTACTTC. Protein product: CASSSRKPGLAGRETQYF.

V usage is TRBV5-6 and J usage is TRBJ1-3, with a weak D call TRBD1 (6 bases). Trimming took off 6 bases at V and 0 bases at J, with 13 bases between the two ends. CDR3 length equals 15 residues. Germline V gives CDR1 SGHDT, CDR2 YYEEEE. CDR3 DNA: TGTGCCAGCAAAGGGGGGGGATACTCTGGAAACACCATATATTTT. This sequence encodes CASKGGGYSGNTIYF. Combining the CDR3 with reference TRBV5-6 and TRBJ1-3 gives the whole variable domain DAGVTQSPTHLIKTRGQQVTLRCSPKSGHDTVSWYQQALGQGPQFIFQYYEEEERQRGNFPDRFSGHQFPNYSSELNVNALLLGDSALYLCASKGGGYSGNTIYFGEGSWLTVV.